This TCR beta chain was sequenced for a study of T cell repertoires in cytomegalovirus infection. The wider study: Both CMV infection and a matching HLA type were indicated by public TCR beta signatures.

Trimming removed 5 bases from V and 3 bases from J; junction bases left unmatched: 10. Germline CDR1 and CDR2: SEHNR and FQNEAQ (reference sequence). The CDR3 loop spans 15 amino acids. TCRdb reanalysed the reads using MiXCR and keeps one entry per CDR3 protein. Of 830,000 or so distinct CDR3 sequences in the sample, about 33% were seen once. The sample holds a few counts of this clonotype. Its specificity is not known. The chain recombines TRBV7-9 with TRBJ2-7; 7 nucleotides agree with TRBD1. This sequence originates from a human donor in good health (CMV status not recorded). Some clones in this sample may be carry-over from other donors' samples. The sample here was cultured CD8+ T cells from PBMCs, taken from culture after CMV antigen stimulation. CDR3 amino acids: CASSRGTVSFYEQYF. For the CDR3, the DNA is TGTGCCAGCAGCCGAGGGACAGTTTCTTTCTACGAGCAGTACTTC.